The 27 T cell receptor beta chains given below trace back to one sample, sequenced in a study of T cells in Graves' hyperthyroidism and ophthalmopathy. What was amplified from RNA transcripts were TCR beta CDR3 regions. The TCR CDR3 was amplified in a first-round RT-PCR using the HTBI primer set. TCRdb reprocessed the multiplex PCR reads with MiXCR, giving one entry per CDR3 protein. The sample shows 400,000 to 450,000 distinct CDR3 sequences, roughly 14% of them seen only once. The sequencing sample was made of blood. The receptors here all came from a man aged 18 to 30 with Graves' ophthalmopathy.

This clonotype was seen repeatedly, ten times or more. The chain has TRBV20-1 and TRBJ1-5; D unresolved. This CDR3 is 12 amino acids long. The germline V gene has CDR1 DFQATT and CDR2 SNEGSKA (reference sequence). V was trimmed by 3 bases and J by 7 bases, leaving 10 bases between them. CDR3: CSARTMGQPQHF. Here the CDR3 DNA reads TGCAGTGCTAGGACCATGGGCCAGCCCCAGCATTTT.

V usage is TRBV5-1 and J usage is TRBJ2-3, with TRBD2 matching 8 bases. V lost 0 bases, J lost 3 bases, and 3 bases stayed unmatched. This CDR3 comprises 15 residues. The germline gives CDR1 SGHRS, CDR2 YFSETQ. CDR3 nucleotides: TGCGCCAGCAGCTTGGGGATAGCGGGGACAGATACGCAGTATTTT. Translated: CASSLGIAGTDTQYF.

This clonotype appeared many times. V is TRBV5-1 and J is TRBJ2-7; 12 nucleotides align to TRBD2. This CDR3 is 15 amino acids long. V shed 1 base and J 2 bases; nucleotides not matched to a gene: 1. CDR1 SGHRS and CDR2 YFSETQ come from the germline V gene. CDR3 loop: CASSLTSGGPYEQYF. CDR3 coding DNA: TGCGCCAGCAGCTTGACTAGCGGGGGGCCCTACGAGCAGTACTTC.

The chain uses TRBV4-1 and TRBJ2-1; 9 positions match TRBD2. TRBJ2-7 matches the DNA end more closely, so the J call is doubtful. The CDR3 is 14 amino acids. CDR1 and CDR2 from the germline V gene are MGHRA and YSYEKL. The CDR3 region is CASSRGGEYNEQYF. CDR3 nucleotides: TGCGCCAGCAGCCGCGGGGGGGAGTACAATGAGCAGTACTTC.

This clonotype was counted a few times. The J gene is TRBJ1-3, the V gene TRBV7-9, with D perhaps matching TRBD1 (6 bases). CDR3 length: 15 residues. Germline V gene lookup returns CDR1 SEHNR and CDR2 FQNEAQ (reference sequence). Trimming removed 3 bases from V and 2 bases from J, with 11 bases in between. Here the CDR3 DNA reads TGTGCCAGCAGCTTTGGCCAGGGGACTGGAAACACCATATATTTT. Its translation is CASSFGQGTGNTIYF.

This clonotype was counted at least ten times. The gene calls are TRBV27 and TRBJ1-2; 7 nucleotides agree with TRBD1. Germline V gene sequence: CDR1 MNHEY, CDR2 SMNVEV (reference sequence). There are 16 residues in the CDR3. Losses at the gene ends were 1 base for V and 5 bases for J; bases not matched to a gene: 10. The CDR3 here is CASSLFPRQGGYGYTF. CDR3 nucleotides: TGTGCCAGCAGTTTATTCCCGAGACAGGGTGGTTATGGCTACACCTTC.

This clonotype has only a few counts. The chain recombines TRBV9 with TRBJ2-2; 7 nucleotides match TRBD2. After removal of 3 bases from V and 6 bases from J, the junction contained 17 bases not matched to a gene. Germline V gives CDR1 SGDLS, CDR2 YYNGEE. CDR3 length: 18 residues. CDR3 DNA: TGTGCCAGCAGCGCCTCCCTCGGTTTGGCGGGGGATGCCGGGGAGCTGTTTTTT. Translation gives CASSASLGLAGDAGELFF.

This sequence joins TRBV5-1 and TRBJ2-7; D is unresolved. Trimming took off 4 bases at V and 5 bases at J, with 10 bases between the two ends. The CDR3 consists of 12 residues. Germline V CDR1 and CDR2: SGHRS, YFSETQ. Here the CDR3 DNA reads TGCGCCAGCAGCCATGGCACCGACGAGCAGTACTTC. It codes for CASSHGTDEQYF. Together with reference TRBV5-1 and TRBJ2-7, the CDR3 gives the full variable domain: KAGVTQTPRYLIKTRGQQVTLSCSPISGHRSVSWYQQTPGQGLQFLFEYFSETQRNKGNFPGRFSGRQFSNSRSEMNVSTLELGDSALYLCASSHGTDEQYFGPGTRLTVT.

J is TRBJ1-5 and V is TRBV6-5; D is ambiguous. Germline CDR1 reads MNHEY; CDR2 reads SVGAGI. This CDR3 is built from 13 residues. V lost 0 bases and J 7 bases, leaving 7 bases between the germline ends. This CDR3 reads CASSYSQYQPQHF. DNA of the CDR3: TGTGCCAGCAGTTACTCCCAGTACCAGCCCCAGCATTTT.

This chain uses TRBV30 with TRBJ2-1, with 8 bases matching TRBD2. Germline assignment: CDR1 GTSNPN and CDR2 SVGIG (reference sequence). The CDR3 covers 18 residues. The junction had 15 bases not matched to a gene; V was cut back by 5 bases and J by 0 bases. CDR3 loop: CAWGGVMGGRSSYNEQFF. The CDR3 nucleotides read TGTGCCTGGGGAGGGGTAATGGGCGGGAGGTCCTCCTACAATGAGCAGTTCTTC.

This clonotype was detected many times. V usage is TRBV30 and J usage is TRBJ1-2; D remains ambiguous. Germline-derived CDR1 and CDR2 are GTSNPN and SVGIG (reference sequence). This CDR3 contains 14 residues. Trimming removed 1 base from V and 6 bases from J, with 15 bases in between. This CDR3 reads CAWSDMTVQDGYTF. For the CDR3, the DNA is TGTGCCTGGAGTGATATGACCGTTCAGGATGGCTACACCTTC.

Details on this clonotype: A clone one base away is much larger, so this may be a read error. J is TRBJ2-7 and V is TRBV12-3 or TRBV12-4; 9 bases are a match to TRBD2. The CDR3 spans 15 residues. The CDR3 protein is CARSSTGTSRYEQYF. CDR3 in DNA: TGTGCCAGGAGTTCCACCGGGACTAGCAGGTACGAGCAGTACTTC.

This chain links TRBV5-1 with TRBJ2-2; 10 nucleotides agree with TRBD2. V was clipped by 1 base and J by 2 bases; unmatched bases: 2. Looked up from germline, CDR1 is SGHRS and CDR2 is YFSETQ. The CDR3 sequence is 16 residues long. This chain's CDR3 is CASSLWTSGNTGELFF. DNA of the CDR3: TGCGCCAGCAGCTTGTGGACTAGCGGAAACACCGGGGAGCTGTTTTTT.

This clonotype was seen repeatedly, ten times or more. Sequence at one end of the junction differs from germline and may be a read error. The CDR3 DNA follows: TGTGCCAGCAGCTTAGGACAATACAATGAGCAGTTCTTC. Its protein is CASSLGQYNEQFF. This chain joins TRBV5-1 and TRBJ2-1; TRBD1 is a possible D gene (5 bases). CDR1 SGHRS and CDR2 YFSETQ come from the germline V gene. This CDR3 has 13 amino acids.

This clonotype was observed a handful of times. This CDR3 reads CASSLEQGDSPLHF. The DNA of the CDR3 is TGTGCCAGCAGCTTGGAGCAGGGGGACTCACCCCTCCACTTT. V usage is TRBV5-8 and J usage is TRBJ1-6, with 7 bases matching TRBD1. The CDR3 is made up of 14 amino acids. The germline CDR1 and CDR2 sequences are SGHTS and YDEGEE. After removal of 0 bases from V and 10 bases from J, the junction contained 4 bases not matched to a gene.

This clonotype was counted ten times or more. This chain joins TRBV27 and TRBJ1-2; TRBD1 aligns across 9 bases. Germline V gene sequence: CDR1 MNHEY, CDR2 SMNVEV (reference sequence). The CDR3 sequence is 16 residues long. Trimming at V came to 5 bases and at J to 4 bases, leaving 11 bases not matched to a gene. CDR3 amino acids: CASSPRGQGGSYGYTF. For the CDR3, the DNA is TGTGCCAGCAGTCCCAGGGGACAGGGTGGATCCTATGGCTACACCTTC.

This clonotype was observed many times. The chain recombines TRBV11-2 with TRBJ2-1, with 11 bases matching TRBD2. J gave up 8 bases and V 1 base, and 16 bases lay outside the gene matches. This CDR3 region has 19 residues. Germline assignment: CDR1 SGHAT and CDR2 FQNNGV. CDR3 bases: TGTGCCAGCAGCTTAGGACCCCTTAGCGGGAGGGCCTCTCCTCATGAGCAGTTCTTC. This codes for CASSLGPLSGRASPHEQFF.

This clonotype has at least ten counts. V gene TRBV5-8 combines with J gene TRBJ2-7, with D perhaps matching TRBD2 (5 bases). The V end lost 3 bases, the J end lost 4 bases, and 14 bases lay between the germline ends. CDR3 size: 14 residues. The germline gives CDR1 SGHTS, CDR2 YDEGEE. As DNA, the CDR3 is TGTGCCAGCAGCTCCAACCCGGACTGGTACGAGCAGTACTTC. It specifies CASSSNPDWYEQYF. Full variable domain (rest looked up from reference TRBV5-8 and TRBJ2-7): EAGVTQSPTHLIKTRGQQATLRCSPISGHTSVYWYQQALGLGLQFLLWYDEGEERNRGNFPPRFSGRQFPNYSSELNVNALELEDSALYLCASSSNPDWYEQYFGPGTRLTVT.

The chain joins TRBV19 to TRBJ1-1; D might be TRBD1 (5 bases). In germline, CDR1 is LNHDA, CDR2 SQIVND (reference sequence). V gave up 1 base and J gave up 8 bases, with 14 bases separating them. This CDR3 is built from 14 residues. In DNA form, the CDR3 reads TGTGCCAGTAGTATAGGGGGACGCCTACCCGAAGCTTTCTTT. It is translated as CASSIGGRLPEAFF.

This clonotype was counted at least ten times. J is TRBJ2-3 and V is TRBV5-1, with D perhaps TRBD1 or TRBD2 (5 bases each). Germline CDR1 and CDR2: SGHRS and YFSETQ. V lost 0 bases and J 0 bases, leaving 11 bases between the germline ends. This CDR3 contains 16 residues. The CDR3 reads CASSLARDLSTDTQYF. In DNA form, the CDR3 reads TGCGCCAGCAGCTTGGCTCGGGACCTCAGCACAGATACGCAGTATTTT.

This clonotype was picked up many times. This rearrangement joins TRBV6-2 or TRBV6-3 to TRBJ2-7; TRBD1 aligns across 9 bases. Trimming took 4 bases from V and 1 from J; bases not matched to a gene: 5. The germline V gene encodes CDR1 MNHEY and CDR2 SVGEGT. This CDR3 is 15 amino acids long. CDR3 coding DNA: TGTGCCAGCAGTTTGGGACAGGGTGATTCCTACGAGCAGTACTTC. Encoded protein: CASSLGQGDSYEQYF.

V is TRBV6-1 and J is TRBJ2-7; perhaps TRBD1 as D (5 bases). Trimming cost V 5 bases and J 2 bases, with 13 bases left between them. Per the germline V gene, CDR1 is MNHNS and CDR2 is SASEGT. CDR3 length equals 14 residues. CDR3 sequence reads: CASSQAGNPYEQYF. The DNA of the CDR3 is TGTGCCAGCAGTCAGGCAGGGAACCCCTACGAGCAGTACTTC.

This chain uses TRBV7-6 with TRBJ1-2; TRBD1 matches 8 bases. Germline CDR1 and CDR2: SGHVS and FNYEAQ. V shed 2 bases and J 4 bases; nucleotides not matched to a gene: 9. The CDR3 is 16 amino acids. The CDR3 sequence is CASSLKGTGDLYGYTF. The CDR3 DNA sequence: TGTGCCAGCAGCTTAAAAGGGACAGGAGACCTCTATGGCTACACCTTC.

This clonotype came up many times. The V gene is TRBV5-1, the J gene TRBJ2-1; 7 bases match TRBD1. Losses at the gene ends were 0 bases for V and 7 bases for J; bases not matched to a gene: 4. Per germline, CDR1 SGHRS and CDR2 YFSETQ. The CDR3 is 14 residues long. The chain's CDR3 is CASSLGRQGNEQFF. The CDR3 DNA reads TGCGCCAGCAGCTTGGGGAGACAGGGAAATGAGCAGTTCTTC.

In its sample, this clonotype was seen a few times. The chain combines TRBV9 with TRBJ2-7; 7 bases map to TRBD1. Germline V gives CDR1 SGDLS, CDR2 YYNGEE. CDR3 size: 15 residues. V shed 3 bases and J 6 bases; nucleotides not matched to a gene: 12. CDR3 nucleotides: TGTGCCAGCAGCGCACTAGGACAGGAGCCTATCGAGCAGTACTTC. Translated, it gives CASSALGQEPIEQYF.

This clonotype came up many times. The chain's CDR3 is CAWARGNGYTF. The CDR3 DNA reads as TGTGCCTGGGCCAGGGGGAATGGCTACACCTTC. The chain links TRBV30 to TRBJ1-2; 7 nucleotides agree with TRBD1. Germline V gene sequence: CDR1 GTSNPN, CDR2 SVGIG (reference sequence). The CDR3 sequence is 11 residues long. Unmatched junction bases numbered 3, after V lost 5 bases and J lost 6 bases.

This clonotype was counted many times. This CDR3 is CSARDPRGRNTGELFF. CDR3 bases: TGCAGTGCTAGAGATCCCAGGGGACGGAACACCGGGGAGCTGTTTTTT. The chain has TRBV20-1 and TRBJ2-2, with a weak D call TRBD1 (6 bases). V lost 0 bases, J lost 1 base, and 12 bases lay in between. CDR1 is DFQATT, CDR2 SNEGSKA, per germline (reference sequence). The CDR3 consists of 16 residues.